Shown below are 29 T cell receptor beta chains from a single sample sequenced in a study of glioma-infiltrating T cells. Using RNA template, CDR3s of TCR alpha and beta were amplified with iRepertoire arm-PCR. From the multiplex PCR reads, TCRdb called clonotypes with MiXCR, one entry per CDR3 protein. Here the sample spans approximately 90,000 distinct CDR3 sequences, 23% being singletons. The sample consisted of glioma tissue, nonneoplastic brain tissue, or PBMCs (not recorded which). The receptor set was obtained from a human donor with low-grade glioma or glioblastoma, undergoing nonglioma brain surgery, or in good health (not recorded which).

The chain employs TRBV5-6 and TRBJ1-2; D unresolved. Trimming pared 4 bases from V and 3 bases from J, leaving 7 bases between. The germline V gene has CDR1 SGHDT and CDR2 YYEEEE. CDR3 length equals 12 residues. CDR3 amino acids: CASSPGDYGYTF. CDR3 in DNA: TGTGCCAGCAGCCCTGGGGACTATGGCTACACCTTC.

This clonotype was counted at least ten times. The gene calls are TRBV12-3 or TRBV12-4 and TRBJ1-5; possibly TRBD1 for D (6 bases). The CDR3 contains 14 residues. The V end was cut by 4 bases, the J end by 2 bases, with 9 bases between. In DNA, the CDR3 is TGTGCCAGCAGTTCCCGACAGGGCAATCAGCCCCAGCATTTT. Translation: CASSSRQGNQPQHF.

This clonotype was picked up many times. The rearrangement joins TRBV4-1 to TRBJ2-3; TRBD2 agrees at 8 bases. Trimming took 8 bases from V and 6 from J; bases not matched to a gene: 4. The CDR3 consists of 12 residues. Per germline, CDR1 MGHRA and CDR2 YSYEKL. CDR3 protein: CASGRGADTQYF. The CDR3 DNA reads TGCGCCAGCGGGCGGGGGGCGGATACGCAGTATTTT.

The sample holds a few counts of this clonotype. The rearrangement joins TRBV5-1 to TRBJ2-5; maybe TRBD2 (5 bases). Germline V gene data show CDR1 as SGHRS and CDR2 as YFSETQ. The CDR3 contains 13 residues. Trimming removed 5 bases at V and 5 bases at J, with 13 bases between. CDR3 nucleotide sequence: TGCGCCAGCAGGAGAACTAGTGAGGAGACCCAGTACTTC. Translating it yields CASRRTSEETQYF.

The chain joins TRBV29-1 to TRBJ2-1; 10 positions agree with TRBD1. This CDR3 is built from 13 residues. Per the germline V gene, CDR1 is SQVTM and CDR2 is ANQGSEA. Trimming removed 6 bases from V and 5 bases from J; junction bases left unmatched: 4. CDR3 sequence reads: CSVADRGNNEQFF. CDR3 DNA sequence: TGCAGCGTCGCGGACAGGGGGAACAATGAGCAGTTCTTC.

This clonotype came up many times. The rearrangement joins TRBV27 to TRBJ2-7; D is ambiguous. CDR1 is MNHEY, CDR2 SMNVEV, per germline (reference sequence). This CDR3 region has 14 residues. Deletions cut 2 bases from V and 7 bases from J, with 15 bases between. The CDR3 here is CASSLTRLRDEQYF. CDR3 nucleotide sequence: TGTGCCAGCAGTTTAACAAGACTTCGCGATGAGCAGTACTTC.

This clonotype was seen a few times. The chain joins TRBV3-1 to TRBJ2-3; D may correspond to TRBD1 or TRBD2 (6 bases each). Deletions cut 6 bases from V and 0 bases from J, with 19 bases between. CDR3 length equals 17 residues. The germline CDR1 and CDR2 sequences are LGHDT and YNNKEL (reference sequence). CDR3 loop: CASSRHSPGASTDTQYF. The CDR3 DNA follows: TGTGCCAGCAGTCGTCATTCGCCGGGGGCGAGCACAGATACGCAGTATTTT.

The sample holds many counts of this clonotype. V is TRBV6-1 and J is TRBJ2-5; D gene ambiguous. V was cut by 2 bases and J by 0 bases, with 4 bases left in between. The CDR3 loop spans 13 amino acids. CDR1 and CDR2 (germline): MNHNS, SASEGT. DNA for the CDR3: TGTGCCAGCAGTGAACAGTACCAAGAGACCCAGTACTTC. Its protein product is CASSEQYQETQYF.

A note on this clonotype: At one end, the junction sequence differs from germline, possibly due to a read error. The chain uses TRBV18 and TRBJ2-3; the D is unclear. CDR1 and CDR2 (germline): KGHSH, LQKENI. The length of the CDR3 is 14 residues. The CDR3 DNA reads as TGTGCCGGCTCAGTTGTCCTGAGCACAGATACGCAGTATTTT. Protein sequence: CAGSVVLSTDTQYF.

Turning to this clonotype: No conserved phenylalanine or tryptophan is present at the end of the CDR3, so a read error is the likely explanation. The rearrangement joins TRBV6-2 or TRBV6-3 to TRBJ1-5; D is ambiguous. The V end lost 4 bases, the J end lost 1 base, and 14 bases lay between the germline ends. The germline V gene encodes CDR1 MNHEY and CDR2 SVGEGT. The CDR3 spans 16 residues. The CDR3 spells CASSSLGARSNQPQHY. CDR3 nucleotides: TGTGCCAGCAGTTCCCTCGGCGCCAGGAGCAATCAGCCCCAGCATTAT.

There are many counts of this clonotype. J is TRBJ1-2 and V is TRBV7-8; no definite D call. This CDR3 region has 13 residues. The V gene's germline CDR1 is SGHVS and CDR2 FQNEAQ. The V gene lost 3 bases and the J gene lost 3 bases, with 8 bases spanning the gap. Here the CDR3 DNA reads TGTGCCAGCAGCTTGTCACGGGACTATGGCTACACCTTC. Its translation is CASSLSRDYGYTF.

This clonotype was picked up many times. This chain's CDR3 is CSASSGWITYEQYF. The CDR3, as DNA: TGCAGTGCTAGCTCAGGGTGGATCACCTACGAGCAGTACTTC. The chain is built from TRBV20-1 and TRBJ2-7, with a weak D call TRBD1 (5 bases). Deletions cut 3 bases from V and 2 bases from J, with 14 bases between. Germline V gives CDR1 DFQATT, CDR2 SNEGSKA (reference sequence). The CDR3 contains 14 residues.

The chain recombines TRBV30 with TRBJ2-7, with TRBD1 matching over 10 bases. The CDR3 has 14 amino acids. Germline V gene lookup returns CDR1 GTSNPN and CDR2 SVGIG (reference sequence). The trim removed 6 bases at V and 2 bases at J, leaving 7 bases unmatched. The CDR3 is CACSWTGGAYEQYF. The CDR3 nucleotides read TGTGCCTGCTCCTGGACAGGGGGGGCCTACGAGCAGTACTTC.

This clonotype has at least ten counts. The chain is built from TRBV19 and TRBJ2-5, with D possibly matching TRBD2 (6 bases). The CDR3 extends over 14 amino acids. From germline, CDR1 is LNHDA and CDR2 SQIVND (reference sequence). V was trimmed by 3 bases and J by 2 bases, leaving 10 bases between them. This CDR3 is CASSMPTRQETQYF. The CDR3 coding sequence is TGTGCCAGTAGTATGCCGACTAGACAAGAGACCCAGTACTTC. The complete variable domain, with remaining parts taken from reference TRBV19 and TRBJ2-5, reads DGGITQSPKYLFRKEGQNVTLSCEQNLNHDAMYWYRQDPGQGLRLIYYSQIVNDFQKGDIAEGYSVSREKKESFPLTVTSAQKNPTAFYLCASSMPTRQETQYFGPGTRLLVL.

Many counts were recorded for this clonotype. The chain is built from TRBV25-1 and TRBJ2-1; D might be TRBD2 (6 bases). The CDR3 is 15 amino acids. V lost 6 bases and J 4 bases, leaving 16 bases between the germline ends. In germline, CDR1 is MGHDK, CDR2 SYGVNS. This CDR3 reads CASRAFGGGYNEQFF. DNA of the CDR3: TGTGCCAGCAGGGCGTTCGGGGGAGGATACAATGAGCAGTTCTTC. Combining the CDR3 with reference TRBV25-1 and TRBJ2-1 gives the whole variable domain EADIYQTPRYLVIGTGKKITLECSQTMGHDKMYWYQQDPGMELHLIHYSYGVNSTEKGDLSSESTVSRIRTEHFPLTLESARPSHTSQYLCASRAFGGGYNEQFFGPGTRLTVL.

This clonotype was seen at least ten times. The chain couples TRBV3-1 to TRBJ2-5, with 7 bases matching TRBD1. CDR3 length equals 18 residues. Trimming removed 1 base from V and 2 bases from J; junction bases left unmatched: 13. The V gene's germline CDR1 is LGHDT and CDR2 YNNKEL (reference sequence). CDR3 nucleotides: TGTGCCAGCAGCCAAGGCAGAAACAGGGGTCGTTTGCAAGAGACCCAGTACTTC. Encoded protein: CASSQGRNRGRLQETQYF.

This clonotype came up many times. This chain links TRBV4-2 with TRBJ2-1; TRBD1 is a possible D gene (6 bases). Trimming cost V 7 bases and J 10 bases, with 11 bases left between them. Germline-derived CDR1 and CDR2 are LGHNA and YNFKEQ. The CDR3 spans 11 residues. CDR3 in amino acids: CASNQGYEQFF. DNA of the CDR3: TGTGCCAGCAACCAGGGGTACGAGCAGTTCTTC.

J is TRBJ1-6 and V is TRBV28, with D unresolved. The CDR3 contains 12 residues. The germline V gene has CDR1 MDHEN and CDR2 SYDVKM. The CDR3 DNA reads TGTGTTAGCAGTTTATGGAATTCACCCCTCCACTTT. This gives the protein CVSSLWNSPLHF.

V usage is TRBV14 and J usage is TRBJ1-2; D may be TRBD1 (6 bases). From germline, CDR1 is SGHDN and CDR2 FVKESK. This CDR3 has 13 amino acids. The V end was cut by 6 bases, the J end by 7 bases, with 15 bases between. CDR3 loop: CASRVQGSGGYTF. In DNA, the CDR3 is TGTGCCAGCAGGGTACAGGGAAGTGGTGGCTACACCTTC.

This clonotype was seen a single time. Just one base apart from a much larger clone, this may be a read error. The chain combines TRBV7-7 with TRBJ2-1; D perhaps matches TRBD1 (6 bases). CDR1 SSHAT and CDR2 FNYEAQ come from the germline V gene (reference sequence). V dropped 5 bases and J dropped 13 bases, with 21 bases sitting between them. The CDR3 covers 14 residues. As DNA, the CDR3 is TGTGCCAGCAGCGCAACAGGGATGCAAGAGACCCAGTTCTTC. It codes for CASSATGMQETQFF. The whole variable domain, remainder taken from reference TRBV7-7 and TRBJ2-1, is GAGVSQSPRYKVTKRGQDVTLRCDPISSHATLYWYQQALGQGPEFLTYFNYEAQPDKSGLPSDRFSAERPEGSISTLTIQRTEQRDSAMYRCASSATGMQETQFFGPGTRLTVL.

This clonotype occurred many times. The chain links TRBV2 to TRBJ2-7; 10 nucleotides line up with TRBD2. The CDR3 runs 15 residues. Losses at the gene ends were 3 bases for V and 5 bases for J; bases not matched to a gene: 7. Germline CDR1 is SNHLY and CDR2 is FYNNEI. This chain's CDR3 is CASSESGRAFNEQYF. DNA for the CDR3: TGTGCCAGCAGTGAGAGCGGGAGGGCCTTTAACGAGCAGTACTTC.

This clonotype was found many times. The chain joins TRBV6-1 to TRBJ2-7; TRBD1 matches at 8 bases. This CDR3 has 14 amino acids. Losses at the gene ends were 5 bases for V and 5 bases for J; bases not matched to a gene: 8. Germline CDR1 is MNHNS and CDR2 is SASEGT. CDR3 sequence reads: CASSTGGQGHEQYF. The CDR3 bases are TGTGCCAGCAGTACCGGAGGACAGGGCCACGAGCAGTACTTC.

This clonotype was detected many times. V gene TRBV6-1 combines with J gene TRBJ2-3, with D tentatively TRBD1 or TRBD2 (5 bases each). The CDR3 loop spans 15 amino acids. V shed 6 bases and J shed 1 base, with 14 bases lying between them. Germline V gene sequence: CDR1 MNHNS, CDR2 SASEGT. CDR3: CASRDQGRGTDTQYF. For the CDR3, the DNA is TGTGCCAGCAGAGATCAGGGACGGGGCACAGATACGCAGTATTTT.

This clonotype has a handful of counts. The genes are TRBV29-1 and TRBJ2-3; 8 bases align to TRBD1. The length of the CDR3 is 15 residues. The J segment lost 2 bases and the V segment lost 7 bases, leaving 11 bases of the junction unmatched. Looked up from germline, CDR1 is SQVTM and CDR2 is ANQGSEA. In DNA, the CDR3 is TGCAGCGCCGTAGACAGGGGACTCCTCACAGATACGCAGTATTTT. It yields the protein CSAVDRGLLTDTQYF.

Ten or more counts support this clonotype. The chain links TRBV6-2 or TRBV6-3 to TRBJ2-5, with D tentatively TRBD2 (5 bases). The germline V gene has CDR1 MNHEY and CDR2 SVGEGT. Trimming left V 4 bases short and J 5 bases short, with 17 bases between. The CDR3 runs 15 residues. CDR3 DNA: TGTGCCAGCAGTTCTCTGACCCGACCGGGGGAGACCCAGTACTTC. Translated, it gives CASSSLTRPGETQYF.

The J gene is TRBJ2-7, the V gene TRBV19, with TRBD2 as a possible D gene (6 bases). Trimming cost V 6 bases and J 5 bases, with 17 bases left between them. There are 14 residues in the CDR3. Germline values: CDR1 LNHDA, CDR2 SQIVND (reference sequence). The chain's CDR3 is CASRGTGTLHEQYF. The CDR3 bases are TGTGCCAGTAGGGGTACCGGGACTCTCCACGAGCAGTACTTC.

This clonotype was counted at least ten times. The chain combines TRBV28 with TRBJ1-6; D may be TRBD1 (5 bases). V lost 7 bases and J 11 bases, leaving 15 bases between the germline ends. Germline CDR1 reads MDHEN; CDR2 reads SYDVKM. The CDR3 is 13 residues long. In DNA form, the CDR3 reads TGTGCCAGCAACCCACGGGGGACGACACCCCTCCACTTT. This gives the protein CASNPRGTTPLHF.

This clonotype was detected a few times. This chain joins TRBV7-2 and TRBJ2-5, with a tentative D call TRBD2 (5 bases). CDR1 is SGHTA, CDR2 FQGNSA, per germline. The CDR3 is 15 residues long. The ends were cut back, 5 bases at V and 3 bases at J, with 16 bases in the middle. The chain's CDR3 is CASSPRRGLKETQYF. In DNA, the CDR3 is TGTGCCAGCAGCCCACGACGGGGTCTGAAAGAGACCCAGTACTTC.

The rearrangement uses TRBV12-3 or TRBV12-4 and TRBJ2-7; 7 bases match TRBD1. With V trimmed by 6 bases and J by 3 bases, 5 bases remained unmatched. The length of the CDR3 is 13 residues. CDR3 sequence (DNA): TGTGCCAGCAGACGGGACAGTATCTACGAGCAGTACTTC. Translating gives CASRRDSIYEQYF.